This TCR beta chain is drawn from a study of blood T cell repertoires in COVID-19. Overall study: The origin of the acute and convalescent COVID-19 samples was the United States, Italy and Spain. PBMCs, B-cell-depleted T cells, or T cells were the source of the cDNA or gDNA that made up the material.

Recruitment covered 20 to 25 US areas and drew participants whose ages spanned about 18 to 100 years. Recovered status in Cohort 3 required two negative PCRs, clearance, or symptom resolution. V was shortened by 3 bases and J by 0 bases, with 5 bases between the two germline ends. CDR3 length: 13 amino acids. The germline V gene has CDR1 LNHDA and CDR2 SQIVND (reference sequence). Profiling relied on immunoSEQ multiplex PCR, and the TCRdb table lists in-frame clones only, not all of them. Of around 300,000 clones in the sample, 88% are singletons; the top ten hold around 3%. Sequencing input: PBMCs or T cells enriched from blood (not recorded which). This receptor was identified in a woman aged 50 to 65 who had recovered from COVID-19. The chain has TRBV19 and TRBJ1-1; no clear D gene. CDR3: CASSITVNTEAFF. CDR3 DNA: TGTGCCAGTAGTATTACGGTGAACACTGAAGCTTTCTTT.